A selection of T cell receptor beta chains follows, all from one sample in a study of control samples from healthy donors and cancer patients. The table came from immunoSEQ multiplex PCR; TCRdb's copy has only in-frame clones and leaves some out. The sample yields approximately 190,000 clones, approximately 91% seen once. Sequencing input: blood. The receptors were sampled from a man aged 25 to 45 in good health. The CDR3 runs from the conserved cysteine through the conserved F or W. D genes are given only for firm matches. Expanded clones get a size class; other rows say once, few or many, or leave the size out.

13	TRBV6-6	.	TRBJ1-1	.	CASRRTMNTEAFF	TGTGCCAGCAGACGAACCATGAACACTGAAGCTTTCTTT
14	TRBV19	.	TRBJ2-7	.	CASSMGQGAYEQYF	TGTGCCAGTAGTATGGGGCAGGGAGCCTACGAGCAGTACTTC
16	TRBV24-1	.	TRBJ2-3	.	CATSDPRDGLTDTQYF	TGTGCCACCAGTGATCCACGGGACGGATTGACAGATACGCAGTATTTT
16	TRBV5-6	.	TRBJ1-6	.	CASSLAPGASNSPLHF	TGTGCCAGCAGCTTGGCCCCAGGGGCCAGTAATTCACCCCTCCACTTT
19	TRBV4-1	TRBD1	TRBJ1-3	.	CASSPVRDRSLASGNTIYF	TGCGCCAGCAGCCCCGTCCGGGACAGGTCTCTTGCTTCTGGAAACACCATATATTTT
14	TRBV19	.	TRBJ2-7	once	CASSISGQSYEQYF	TGTGCCAGTAGTATATCAGGGCAGTCCTACGAGCAGTACTTC
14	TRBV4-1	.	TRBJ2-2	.	CASTPLGNTGELFF	TGCGCCAGCACCCCCTTGGGGAACACCGGGGAGCTGTTTTTT
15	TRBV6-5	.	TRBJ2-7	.	CASSPWSGNSYEQYF	TGTGCCAGCAGCCCCTGGAGCGGTAATTCCTACGAGCAGTACTTC
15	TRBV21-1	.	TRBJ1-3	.	CASREQGSSGNTIYF	TGTGCCAGCAGGGAGCAGGGATCTTCTGGAAACACCATATATTTT
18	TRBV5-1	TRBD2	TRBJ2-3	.	CASSPVGTSGRDTDTQYF	TGCGCCAGCAGCCCGGTGGGTACTAGCGGGAGAGACACAGATACGCAGTATTTT
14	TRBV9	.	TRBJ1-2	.	CASSVEPGLDGYTF	TGTGCCAGCAGCGTAGAACCGGGTTTAGATGGCTACACCTTC
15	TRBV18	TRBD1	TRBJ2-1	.	CASSPETGAYNEQFF	TGTGCCAGCTCACCGGAGACAGGGGCTTACAATGAGCAGTTCTTC
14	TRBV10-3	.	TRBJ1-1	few	CAISRKREGIEAFF	TGTGCCATCAGTCGGAAAAGGGAAGGGATTGAAGCTTTCTTT
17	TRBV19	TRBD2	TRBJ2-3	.	CATRPQRGASISDTQYF	TGTGCCACACGACCACAGCGGGGGGCCTCAATATCAGATACGCAGTATTTT
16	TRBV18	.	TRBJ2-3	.	CASSPLSRGGTDTQYF	TGTGCCAGCTCACCGCTAAGCAGGGGAGGCACAGATACGCAGTATTTT
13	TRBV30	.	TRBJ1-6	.	CAWSGGNVRTLHF	TGTGCCTGGAGTGGGGGCAACGTAAGGACCCTCCACTTT
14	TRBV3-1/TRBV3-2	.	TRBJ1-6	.	CASSPVHYNSPLHF	TGTGCCAGCAGTCCGGTGCACTATAATTCACCCCTCCACTTT
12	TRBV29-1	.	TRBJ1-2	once	CSSRDVGQGYTF	TGCAGCTCGAGGGATGTAGGACAAGGCTACACCTTC
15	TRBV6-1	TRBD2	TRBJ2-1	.	CASSETGEGSSEQFF	TGTGCCAGCAGTGAAACGGGGGAGGGGAGTAGTGAGCAGTTCTTC
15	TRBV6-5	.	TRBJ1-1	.	CASSYLDRLRNEAFF	TGTGCCAGCAGTTACTTAGACAGGCTCCGAAATGAAGCTTTCTTT
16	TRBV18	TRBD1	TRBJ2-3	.	CASSLQGASPADTQYF	TGTGCCAGCTCACTGCAGGGGGCGTCTCCAGCAGATACGCAGTATTTT
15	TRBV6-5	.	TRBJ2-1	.	CASRRLQGGGNEQFF	TGTGCCAGCAGAAGACTACAGGGCGGGGGCAATGAGCAGTTCTTC
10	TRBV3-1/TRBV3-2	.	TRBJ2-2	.	CASSPGELFF	TGTGCCAGCAGCCCCGGGGAGCTGTTTTTT
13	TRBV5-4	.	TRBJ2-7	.	CASSLDGSPKWYF	TGTGCCAGCAGCTTGGACGGGAGCCCGAAGTGGTACTTC
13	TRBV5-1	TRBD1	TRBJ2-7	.	CASSWDRALEQYF	TGCGCCAGCAGCTGGGACAGGGCCCTCGAGCAGTACTTC
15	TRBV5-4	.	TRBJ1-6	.	CASSEQGYYGSPLHF	TGTGCCAGCAGCGAACAGGGATATTATGGTTCACCCCTCCACTTT
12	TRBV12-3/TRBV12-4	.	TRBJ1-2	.	CASSLRSHGYTF	TGTGCCAGCAGTTTAAGGTCCCATGGCTACACCTTC
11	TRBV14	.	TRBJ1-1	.	CASSQGTEAFF	TGTGCCAGCAGCCAAGGAACTGAAGCTTTCTTT
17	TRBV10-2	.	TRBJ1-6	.	CASSDRGRRAYNSPLHF	TGCGCCAGCAGTGACCGAGGACGTCGGGCCTATAATTCACCCCTCCACTTT
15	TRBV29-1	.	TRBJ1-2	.	CSVEGGGEHYYGYTF	TGCAGCGTTGAAGGAGGGGGGGAGCACTACTATGGCTACACCTTC
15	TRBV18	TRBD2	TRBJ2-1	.	CASSPLRGGRAEQFF	TGTGCCAGCTCACCGCTGCGGGGGGGCAGGGCTGAGCAGTTCTTC
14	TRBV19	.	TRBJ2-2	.	CASRAAQSTGELFF	TGTGCGAGTAGGGCCGCACAAAGCACCGGGGAGCTGTTTTTT
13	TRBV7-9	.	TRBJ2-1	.	CASSLGDLREQFF	TGTGCCAGCAGCTTAGGCGACTTAAGAGAGCAGTTCTTC
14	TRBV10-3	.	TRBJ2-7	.	CAISDTGRDNEQYF	TGTGCCATCAGTGACACAGGGAGGGACAACGAGCAGTACTTC
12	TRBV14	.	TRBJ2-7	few	CASADGSYEQYF	TGTGCCAGCGCTGACGGCTCCTACGAGCAGTACTTC
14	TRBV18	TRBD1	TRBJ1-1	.	CASSPGQGASEAFF	TGTGCCAGCTCACCTGGACAGGGGGCGTCTGAAGCTTTCTTT
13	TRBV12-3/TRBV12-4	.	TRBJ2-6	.	CASAKSGANVLTF	TGTGCCAGCGCTAAATCCGGGGCCAACGTCCTGACTTTC
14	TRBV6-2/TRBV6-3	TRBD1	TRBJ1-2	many	CASSLGTGGYGYTF	TGTGCCAGCAGTCTCGGGACAGGGGGCTATGGCTACACCTTC
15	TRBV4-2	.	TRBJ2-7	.	CASSQVWAGTYEQYF	TGTGCCAGCAGCCAAGTTTGGGCAGGGACTTACGAGCAGTACTTC
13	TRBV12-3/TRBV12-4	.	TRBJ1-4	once	CASRGESNEKLFF	TGTGCCAGCAGGGGAGAGAGTAATGAAAAACTGTTTTTT
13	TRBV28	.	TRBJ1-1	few	CASSGGAIAEAFF	TGTGCCAGCAGCGGAGGGGCTATAGCTGAAGCTTTCTTT
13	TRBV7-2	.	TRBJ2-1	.	CASSPDSYNEQFF	TGTGCCAGCAGCCCCGACTCCTACAATGAGCAGTTCTTC
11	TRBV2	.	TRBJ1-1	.	CASRVTPEAFF	TGTGCCAGCAGAGTAACCCCTGAAGCTTTCTTT
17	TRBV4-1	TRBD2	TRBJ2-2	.	CASSQGTSGGGTGELFF	TGCGCCAGCAGCCAAGGGACTAGCGGGGGGGGCACCGGGGAGCTGTTTTTT
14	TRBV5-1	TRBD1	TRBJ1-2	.	CASRVTGPNYGYTF	TGCGCCAGCAGAGTGACAGGGCCTAACTATGGCTACACCTTC
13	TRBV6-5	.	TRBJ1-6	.	CASKNQENSPLHF	TGTGCCAGCAAGAATCAGGAAAATTCACCCCTCCACTTT
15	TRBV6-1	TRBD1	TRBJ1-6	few	CASSDQGTGNSPLHF	TGTGCCAGCAGTGATCAGGGGACAGGGAATTCACCCCTCCACTTT
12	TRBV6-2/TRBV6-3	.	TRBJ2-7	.	CASSYSYWEQYF	TGTGCCAGCAGTTACTCTTATTGGGAGCAGTACTTC
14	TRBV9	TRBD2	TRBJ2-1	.	CASSPGGRENEQFF	TGTGCCAGCAGCCCCGGGGGGAGAGAGAATGAGCAGTTCTTC
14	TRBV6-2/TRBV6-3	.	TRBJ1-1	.	CASSYSRADPEAFF	TGTGCCAGCAGTTACTCCCGGGCAGACCCAGAAGCTTTCTTT
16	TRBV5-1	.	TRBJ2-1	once	CASSLEGRAPYNEQFF	TGCGCCAGCAGCTTGGAGGGTAGGGCACCCTACAATGAGCAGTTCTTC
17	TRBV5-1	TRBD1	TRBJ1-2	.	CASSFTAGGFSNYGYTF	TGCGCCAGCAGCTTTACGGCAGGGGGCTTTTCTAACTATGGCTACACCTTC
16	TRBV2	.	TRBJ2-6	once	CASTTTKGSGANVLTF	TGTGCCAGCACCACCACGAAGGGGTCTGGGGCCAACGTCCTGACTTTC
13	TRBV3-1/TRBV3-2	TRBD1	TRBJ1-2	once	CASSPQDREGYTF	TGTGCCAGCAGCCCCCAGGACAGGGAAGGCTACACCTTC
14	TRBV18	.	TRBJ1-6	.	CASSEAETASPLHF	TGTGCCAGCTCGGAGGCAGAAACGGCTTCACCCCTCCACTTT